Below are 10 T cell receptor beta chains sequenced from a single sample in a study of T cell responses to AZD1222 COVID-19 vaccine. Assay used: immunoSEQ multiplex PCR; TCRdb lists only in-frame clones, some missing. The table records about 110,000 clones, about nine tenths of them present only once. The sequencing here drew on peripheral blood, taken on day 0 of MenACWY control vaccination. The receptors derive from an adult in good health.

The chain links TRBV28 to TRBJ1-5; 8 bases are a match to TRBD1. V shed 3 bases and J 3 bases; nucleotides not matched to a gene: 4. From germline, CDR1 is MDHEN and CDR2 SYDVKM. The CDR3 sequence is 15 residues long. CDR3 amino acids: CASSFPTGANQPQHF. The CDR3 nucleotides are TGTGCCAGCAGTTTTCCGACAGGGGCCAATCAGCCCCAGCATTTT.

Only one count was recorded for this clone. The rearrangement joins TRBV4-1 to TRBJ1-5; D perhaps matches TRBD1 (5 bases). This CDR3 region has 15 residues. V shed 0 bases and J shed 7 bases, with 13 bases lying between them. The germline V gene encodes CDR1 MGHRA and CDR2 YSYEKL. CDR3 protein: CASSQEGTSGQPQHF. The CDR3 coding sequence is TGCGCCAGCAGCCAAGAGGGGACCTCCGGGCAGCCCCAGCATTTT.

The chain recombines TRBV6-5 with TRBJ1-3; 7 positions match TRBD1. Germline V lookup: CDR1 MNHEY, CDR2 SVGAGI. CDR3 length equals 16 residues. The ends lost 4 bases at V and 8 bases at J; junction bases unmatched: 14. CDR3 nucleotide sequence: TGTGCCAGCAGTTTGGGGACAGCAAGAAGCTGGGACACCATATATTTT. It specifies CASSLGTARSWDTIYF.

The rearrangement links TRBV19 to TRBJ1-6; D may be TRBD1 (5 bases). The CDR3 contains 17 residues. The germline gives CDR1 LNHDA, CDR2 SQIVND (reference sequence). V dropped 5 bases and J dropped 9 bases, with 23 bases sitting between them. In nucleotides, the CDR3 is TGTGCCAGTAGTCCGGGACCACCACGGCCCTCAGGTTCACCCCTCCACTTT. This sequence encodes CASSPGPPRPSGSPLHF. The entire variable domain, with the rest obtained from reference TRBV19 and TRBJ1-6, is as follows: DGGITQSPKYLFRKEGQNVTLSCEQNLNHDAMYWYRQDPGQGLRLIYYSQIVNDFQKGDIAEGYSVSREKKESFPLTVTSAQKNPTAFYLCASSPGPPRPSGSPLHFGNGTRLTVT.

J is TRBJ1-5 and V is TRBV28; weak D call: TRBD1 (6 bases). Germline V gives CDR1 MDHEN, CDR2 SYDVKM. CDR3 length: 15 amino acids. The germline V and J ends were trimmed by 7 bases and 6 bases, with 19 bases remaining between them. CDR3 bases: TGTGCCAGCACCCCCCTGGTAGGGGGTGGTCAGCCCCAGCATTTT. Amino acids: CASTPLVGGGQPQHF.

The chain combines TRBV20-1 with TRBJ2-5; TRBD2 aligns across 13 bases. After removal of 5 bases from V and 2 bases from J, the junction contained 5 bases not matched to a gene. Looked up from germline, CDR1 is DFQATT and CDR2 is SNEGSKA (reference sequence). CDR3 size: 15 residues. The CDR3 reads CSAGALAGGQETQYF. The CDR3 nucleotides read TGCAGTGCTGGTGCACTAGCGGGGGGGCAAGAGACCCAGTACTTC.

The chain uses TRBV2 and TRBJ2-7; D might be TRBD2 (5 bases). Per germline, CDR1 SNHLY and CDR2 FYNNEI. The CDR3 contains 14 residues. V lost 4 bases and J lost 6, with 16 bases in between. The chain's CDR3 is CASSVSGRTSEQYF. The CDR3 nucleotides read TGTGCCAGCAGTGTGTCAGGTCGGACTTCCGAGCAGTACTTC.

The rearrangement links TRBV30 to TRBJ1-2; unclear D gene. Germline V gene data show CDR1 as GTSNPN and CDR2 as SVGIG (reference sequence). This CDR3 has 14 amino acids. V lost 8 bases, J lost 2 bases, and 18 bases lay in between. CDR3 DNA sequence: TGTGCCCGCTGGAACTCACTCTCCAACTATGGCTACACCTTC. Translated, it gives CARWNSLSNYGYTF.

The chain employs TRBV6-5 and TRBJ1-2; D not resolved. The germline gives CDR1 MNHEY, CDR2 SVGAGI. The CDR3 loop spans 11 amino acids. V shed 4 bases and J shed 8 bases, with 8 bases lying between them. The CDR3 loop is CASSFNIGYTF. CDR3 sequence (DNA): TGTGCCAGCAGTTTTAATATAGGCTACACCTTC.

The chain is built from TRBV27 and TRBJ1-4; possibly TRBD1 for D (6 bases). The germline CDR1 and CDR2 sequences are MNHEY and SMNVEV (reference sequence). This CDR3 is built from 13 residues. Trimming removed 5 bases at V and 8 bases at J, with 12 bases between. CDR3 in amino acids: CASSGPGQEKLFF. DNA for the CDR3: TGTGCCAGCAGTGGACCGGGACAAGAAAAACTGTTTTTT.